What follows describes a single T cell receptor (beta chain). What it binds is not known. The entry originates in a study of T cell responses to AZD1222 COVID-19 vaccine. Study-wide points: Following two doses of AZD1222, Spike-specific TCR breadth and depth rose. Reports say nearly half of spike-specific TCRs go after unmutated variant regions. Clonal diversity may have been underestimated in mostly white British donors.

The CDR3 runs to 15 residues. Germline CDR1 and CDR2: LNHDA and SQIVND (reference sequence). The V gene lost 4 bases and the J gene lost 6 bases, with 15 bases spanning the gap. Generated by immunoSEQ multiplex PCR, the TCRdb table keeps only in-frame clones and is missing some. Of 150,000 or so clones listed, approximately 91% are singletons. This clonotype was sampled from an adult in good health. The chain joins TRBV19 to TRBJ2-2, with D tentatively TRBD1 (6 bases). The starting material was peripheral blood, obtained on day 0 of AZD1222 vaccination. The CDR3: CASSTGAGPSGELFF. The CDR3 coding sequence is TGTGCCAGTAGTACAGGGGCAGGCCCATCCGGGGAGCTGTTTTTT. The full variable domain, its missing parts supplied by reference TRBV19 and TRBJ2-2, is DGGITQSPKYLFRKEGQNVTLSCEQNLNHDAMYWYRQDPGQGLRLIYYSQIVNDFQKGDIAEGYSVSREKKESFPLTVTSAQKNPTAFYLCASSTGAGPSGELFFGEGSRLTVL.